This record covers a single T cell receptor beta chain. Its specificity is unknown. Sampled while nominally healthy, donors likely had unrecorded immune exposures. V shed 5 bases, J shed 2 bases, and the junction held 8 bases outside the gene matches. The CDR3 runs to 15 residues. In germline, CDR1 is MGHRA, CDR2 YSYEKL. The sample belongs to a study of cytomegalovirus exposure and HLA in healthy donors. Findings and caveats of the study: A later analysis showed that HLA-associated TCR beta chains had undergone more clonal expansion than equally common others.

Researchers ran the PCR with 60 Vbeta and 13 Jbeta primers. Sequencing used immunoSEQ multiplex PCR; TCRdb keeps in-frame clones, though not all of them. The table shows 77,000 or so clones, with about 79% occurring only once. The origin of this receptor is an older man in good health and CMV-seropositive. The sample was PBMCs. The V call is TRBV4-1, the J call TRBJ2-5; the match to TRBD2 covers 7 bases. The CDR3 coding sequence is TGCGCCAGCAGCAAGCAGCGGGGAACACAAGAGACCCAGTACTTC. Protein sequence: CASSKQRGTQETQYF.